This T cell receptor (beta chain) was sequenced during a study of CD8 T cells in ankylosing spondylitis. The CDR3 extends over 14 amino acids. CDR1 and CDR2 from the germline V gene are KGHSH and LQKENI. Trimming stripped 1 base from V and 0 bases from J, with 6 bases between. TCRdb re-analysed the 5' RACE reads in MiXCR, keeping a single row per CDR3 protein. The table records 150,000 to 200,000 distinct CDR3 sequences, roughly 31% of them present only once. The V and J genes are TRBV18 and TRBJ1-2, with D hard to call. The receptor comes from a male donor with ankylosing spondylitis. Sequencing input: synovial fluid, either unsorted or a sorted T cell fraction (not recorded which). The CDR3 DNA follows: TGTGCCAGCTCACCACTTGCTACTAACTATGGCTACACCTTC. This gives the protein CASSPLATNYGYTF. Full variable domain (remainder filled in from reference TRBV18 and TRBJ1-2): NAGVMQNPRHLVRRRGQEARLRCSPMKGHSHVYWYRQLPEEGLKFMVYLQKENIIDESGMPKERFSAEFPKEGPSILRIQQVVRGDSAAYFCASSPLATNYGYTFGSGTRLTVV.